The rows below give T cell receptor beta chains drawn from one sample of a study of T cell changes during pregnancy in multiple sclerosis. Sequencing used immunoSEQ multiplex PCR; TCRdb keeps in-frame clones, though not all of them. Of around 55,000 clones listed, more than 80% are singletons. The source material was CD4+ T cells from peripheral blood mononuclear cells, sampled in the first trimester of pregnancy. The origin of the receptors is a female donor with multiple sclerosis, enrolled in a pregnancy study. Both conserved end residues are part of each CDR3. Each record gives: D gene, J gene, clone size, V gene, CDR3 DNA, CDR3 protein. D genes are given only for firm matches. Some rows mark clone size as missing; the rest say once, few, many or name a class of expanded clone.

D gene: NA; J gene: TRBJ2-5; clone size: NA; V gene: TRBV28; CDR3 DNA: TGTGCCAGCAGTCCAAGACTTCGGCGTTATGAGACCCAGTACTTC; CDR3 protein: CASSPRLRRYETQYF
D gene: TRBD2; J gene: TRBJ2-2; clone size: NA; V gene: TRBV4-2; CDR3 DNA: TGTGCCAGCAGCAAGAGCGGGGTAAACACCGGGGAGCTGTTTTTT; CDR3 protein: CASSKSGVNTGELFF
D gene: TRBD1; J gene: TRBJ1-3; clone size: NA; V gene: TRBV5-4; CDR3 DNA: TGTGCCAGCAGCTTGGGCAGGGGGCTTCTCCGAGACTCTGGAAACACCATATATTTT; CDR3 protein: CASSLGRGLLRDSGNTIYF
D gene: TRBD1; J gene: TRBJ1-2; clone size: NA; V gene: TRBV6-1; CDR3 DNA: TGTGCCAGCAGAACCGGGACAGGGAGTGGCTACACCTTC; CDR3 protein: CASRTGTGSGYTF
D gene: TRBD2; J gene: TRBJ2-3; clone size: NA; V gene: TRBV19; CDR3 DNA: TGTGCCAGTAGTACCTATTCCACACAGACTAGCGGGGGGCCAGATACGCAGTATTTT; CDR3 protein: CASSTYSTQTSGGPDTQYF
D gene: NA; J gene: TRBJ1-1; clone size: NA; V gene: TRBV6-1; CDR3 DNA: TGTGCCAGCAACGTGGACAGTTGGACTGAAGCTTTCTTT; CDR3 protein: CASNVDSWTEAFF
D gene: TRBD2; J gene: TRBJ2-7; clone size: NA; V gene: TRBV10-3; CDR3 DNA: TGTGCCATCTCACTAGCGGGATCCTACGAGCAGTACTTC; CDR3 protein: CAISLAGSYEQYF
D gene: NA; J gene: TRBJ1-1; clone size: few; V gene: TRBV7-3; CDR3 DNA: TGTGCCAGCAGCGTCTTATTGAACACTGAAGCTTTCTTT; CDR3 protein: CASSVLLNTEAFF
D gene: TRBD1; J gene: TRBJ1-6; clone size: NA; V gene: TRBV5-6; CDR3 DNA: TGTGCCAGCAGCTTGGGGACAGGTCTTTATAATTCACCCCTCCACTTT; CDR3 protein: CASSLGTGLYNSPLHF
D gene: NA; J gene: TRBJ1-2; clone size: NA; V gene: TRBV18; CDR3 DNA: TGTGCCAGCCGGACAGTCCACTATGGCTACACCTTC; CDR3 protein: CASRTVHYGYTF
D gene: NA; J gene: TRBJ1-2; clone size: few; V gene: TRBV11-3; CDR3 DNA: TGTGCCAGCAGCTTAGAAGGTCGGGGAGGATCCTATGGCTACACCTTC; CDR3 protein: CASSLEGRGGSYGYTF
D gene: TRBD1; J gene: TRBJ1-1; clone size: NA; V gene: TRBV6-5; CDR3 DNA: TGTGCCAGCAGCACCGGGACAGGATACGAAGCTTTCTTT; CDR3 protein: CASSTGTGYEAFF
D gene: NA; J gene: TRBJ2-4; clone size: NA; V gene: TRBV25-1; CDR3 DNA: TGTGCCAGCAGTGTTATGGAGGGCATTCAGTACTTC; CDR3 protein: CASSVMEGIQYF
D gene: TRBD1; J gene: TRBJ2-5; clone size: NA; V gene: TRBV19; CDR3 DNA: TGTGCCAGTCGACCCCGGGACAGACAAGAGACCCAGTACTTC; CDR3 protein: CASRPRDRQETQYF
D gene: TRBD2; J gene: TRBJ2-2; clone size: NA; V gene: TRBV9; CDR3 DNA: TGTGCCAGCAGCGTAGGCGGCGGGAGTAACACCGGGGAGCTGTTTTTT; CDR3 protein: CASSVGGGSNTGELFF
D gene: TRBD2; J gene: TRBJ2-7; clone size: NA; V gene: TRBV6-5; CDR3 DNA: TGTGCCAGCAGTTACTCCTTACTAGCGGGAGGGCTCGAGCAGTACTTC; CDR3 protein: CASSYSLLAGGLEQYF
D gene: TRBD1; J gene: TRBJ2-5; clone size: NA; V gene: TRBV6-1; CDR3 DNA: TGTGCCAGCATTCTCGGGACAGGGAGAGAGACCCAGTACTTC; CDR3 protein: CASILGTGRETQYF
D gene: NA; J gene: TRBJ1-5; clone size: few; V gene: TRBV19; CDR3 DNA: TGTGCCAGTAGTATATCCTATCAGCCCCAGCATTTT; CDR3 protein: CASSISYQPQHF
D gene: NA; J gene: TRBJ1-1; clone size: NA; V gene: TRBV10-3; CDR3 DNA: TGTGCCATCAGTTCGAGAGAGCCCGAAGCTTTCTTT; CDR3 protein: CAISSREPEAFF
D gene: TRBD1; J gene: TRBJ1-6; clone size: NA; V gene: TRBV25-1; CDR3 DNA: TGTGCCAGCAGTGAATATGCGGGACAGGGGTCACCCCTCCACTTT; CDR3 protein: CASSEYAGQGSPLHF
D gene: NA; J gene: TRBJ1-2; clone size: NA; V gene: TRBV28; CDR3 DNA: TGTGCCAGCAGTTTGAGGACTTCTAACTATGGCTACACCTTC; CDR3 protein: CASSLRTSNYGYTF
D gene: TRBD1; J gene: TRBJ2-2; clone size: NA; V gene: TRBV30; CDR3 DNA: TGTGCCTGGAGTGTAGACAGGGGTTACACCGGGGAGCTGTTTTTT; CDR3 protein: CAWSVDRGYTGELFF
D gene: NA; J gene: TRBJ1-5; clone size: NA; V gene: TRBV30; CDR3 DNA: TGTGCCTGGGGTAGAAGTCAGCCCCAGCATTTT; CDR3 protein: CAWGRSQPQHF